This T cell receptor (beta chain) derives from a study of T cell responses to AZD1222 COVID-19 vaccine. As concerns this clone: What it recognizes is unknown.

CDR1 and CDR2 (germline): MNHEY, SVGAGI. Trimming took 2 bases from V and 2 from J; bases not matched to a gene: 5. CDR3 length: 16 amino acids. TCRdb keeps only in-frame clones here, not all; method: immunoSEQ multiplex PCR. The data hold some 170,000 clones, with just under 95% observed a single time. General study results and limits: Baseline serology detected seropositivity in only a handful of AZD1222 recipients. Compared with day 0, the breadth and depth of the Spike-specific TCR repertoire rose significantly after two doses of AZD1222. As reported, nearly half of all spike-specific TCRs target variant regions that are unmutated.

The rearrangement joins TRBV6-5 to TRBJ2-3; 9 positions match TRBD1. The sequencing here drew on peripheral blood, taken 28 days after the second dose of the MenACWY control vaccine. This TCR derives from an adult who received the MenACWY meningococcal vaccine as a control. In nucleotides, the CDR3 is TGTGCCAGCAGTTACCGGACAGGGGACCCCACAGATACGCAGTATTTT. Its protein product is CASSYRTGDPTDTQYF.